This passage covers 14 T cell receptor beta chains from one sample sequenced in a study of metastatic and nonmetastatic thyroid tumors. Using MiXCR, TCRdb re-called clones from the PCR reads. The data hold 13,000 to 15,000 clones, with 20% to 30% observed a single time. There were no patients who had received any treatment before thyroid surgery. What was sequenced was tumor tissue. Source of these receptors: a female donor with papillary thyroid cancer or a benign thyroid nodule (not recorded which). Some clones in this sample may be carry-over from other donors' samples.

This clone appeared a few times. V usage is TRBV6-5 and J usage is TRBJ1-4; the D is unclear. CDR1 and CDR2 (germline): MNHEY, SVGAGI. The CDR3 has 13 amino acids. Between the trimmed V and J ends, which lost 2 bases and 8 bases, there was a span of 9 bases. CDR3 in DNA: TGTGCCAGCAGTTACAGGCCAGCGGAAAAACTGTTTTTT. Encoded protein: CASSYRPAEKLFF.

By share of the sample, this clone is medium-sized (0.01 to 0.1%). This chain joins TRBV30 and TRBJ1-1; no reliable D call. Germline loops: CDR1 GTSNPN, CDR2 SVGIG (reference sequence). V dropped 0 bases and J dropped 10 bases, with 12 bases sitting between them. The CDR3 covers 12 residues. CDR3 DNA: TGTGCCTGGAGTGTATCGAATTACGGAGCTTTCTTT. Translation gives CAWSVSNYGAFF.

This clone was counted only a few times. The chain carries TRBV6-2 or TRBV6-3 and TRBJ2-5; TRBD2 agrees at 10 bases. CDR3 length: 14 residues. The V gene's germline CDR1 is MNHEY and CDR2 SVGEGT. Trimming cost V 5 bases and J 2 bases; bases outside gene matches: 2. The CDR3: CASSGTSAQETQYF. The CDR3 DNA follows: TGTGCCAGCAGTGGGACTAGCGCGCAAGAGACCCAGTACTTC.

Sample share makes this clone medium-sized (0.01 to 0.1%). The DNA for the CDR3 is TGTGCCAGCAATTCAGGGGTTTCACCCCTCCACTTT. Its translation: CASNSGVSPLHF. This chain connects TRBV6-1 to TRBJ1-6; D possibly corresponds to TRBD1 (6 bases). The CDR3 totals 12 residues. Looked up from germline, CDR1 is MNHNS and CDR2 is SASEGT. Trimming stripped 7 bases from V and 9 bases from J, with 10 bases between.

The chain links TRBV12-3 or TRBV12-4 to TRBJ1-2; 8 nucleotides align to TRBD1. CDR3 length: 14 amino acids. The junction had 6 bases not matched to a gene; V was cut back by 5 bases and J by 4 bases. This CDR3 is CASSLTGAPYGYTF. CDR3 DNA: TGTGCCAGCAGTCTGACAGGGGCCCCCTATGGCTACACCTTC.

CDR3 in DNA: TGCAGTGCTCCCGGGACAGGGACGGATACGCAGTATTTT. Protein: CSAPGTGTDTQYF. The chain employs TRBV20-1 and TRBJ2-3; the match to TRBD1 covers 9 bases. In germline, CDR1 is DFQATT, CDR2 SNEGSKA (reference sequence). The CDR3 length is 13 residues. The V segment lost 5 bases and the J segment 6 bases; nucleotides outside the gene matches: 6.

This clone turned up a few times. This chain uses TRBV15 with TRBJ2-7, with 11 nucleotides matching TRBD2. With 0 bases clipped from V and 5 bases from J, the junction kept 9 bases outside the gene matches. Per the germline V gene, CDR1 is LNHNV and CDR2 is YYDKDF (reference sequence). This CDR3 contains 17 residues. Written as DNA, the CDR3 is TGTGCCACCAGCAGAGATCCCCCTACTAGCGGGAGTAACGAGCAGTACTTC. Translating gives CATSRDPPTSGSNEQYF. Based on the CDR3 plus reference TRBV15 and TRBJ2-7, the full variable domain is DAMVIQNPRYQVTQFGKPVTLSCSQTLNHNVMYWYQQKSSQAPKLLFHYYDKDFNNEADTPDNFQSRRPNTSFCFLDIRSPGLGDTAMYLCATSRDPPTSGSNEQYFGPGTRLTVT.

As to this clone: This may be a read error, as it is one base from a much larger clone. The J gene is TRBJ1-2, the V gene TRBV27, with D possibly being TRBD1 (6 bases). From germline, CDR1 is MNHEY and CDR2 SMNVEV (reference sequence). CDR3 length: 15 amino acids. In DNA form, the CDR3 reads TGTGCCAGCAGTCTATCGTTGGGACATGGTAAAGGCTACACCTTC. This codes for CASSLSLGHGKGYTF.

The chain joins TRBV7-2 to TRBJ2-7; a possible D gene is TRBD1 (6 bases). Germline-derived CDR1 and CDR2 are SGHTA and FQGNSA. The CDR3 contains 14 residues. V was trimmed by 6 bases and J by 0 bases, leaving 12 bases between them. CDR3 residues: CASSRDRSSYEQYF. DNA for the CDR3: TGTGCCAGCAGTCGTGACAGGAGCTCCTACGAGCAGTACTTC.

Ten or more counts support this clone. This CDR3 reads CASSLALDSRTTFSGNTIYF. CDR3 coding DNA: TGTGCCAGCAGCTTAGCGTTGGACAGTAGAACTACTTTCTCTGGAAACACCATATATTTT. J is TRBJ1-3 and V is TRBV7-9; a weak D match, TRBD1 (6 bases). The CDR3 spans 20 residues. Trimming cost V 0 bases and J 0 bases, with 21 bases left between them. CDR1 is SEHNR, CDR2 FQNEAQ, per germline (reference sequence).

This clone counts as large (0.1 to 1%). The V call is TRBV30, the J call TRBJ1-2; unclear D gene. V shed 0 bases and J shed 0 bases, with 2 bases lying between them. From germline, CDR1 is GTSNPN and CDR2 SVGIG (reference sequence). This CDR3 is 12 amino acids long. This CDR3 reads CAWSVTNYGYTF. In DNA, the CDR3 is TGTGCCTGGAGTGTCACTAACTATGGCTACACCTTC. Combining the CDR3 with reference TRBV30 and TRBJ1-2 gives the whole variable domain SQTIHQWPATLVQPVGSPLSLECTVEGTSNPNLYWYRQAAGRGLQLLFYSVGIGQISSEVPQNLSASRPQDRQFILSSKKLLLSDSGFYLCAWSVTNYGYTFGSGTRLTVV.

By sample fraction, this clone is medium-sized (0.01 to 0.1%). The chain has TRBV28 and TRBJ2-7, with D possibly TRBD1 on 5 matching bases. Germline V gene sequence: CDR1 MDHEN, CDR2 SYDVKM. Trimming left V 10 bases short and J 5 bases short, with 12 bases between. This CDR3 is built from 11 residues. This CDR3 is CAIARQNEQYF. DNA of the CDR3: TGTGCCATCGCTAGACAGAACGAGCAGTACTTC.

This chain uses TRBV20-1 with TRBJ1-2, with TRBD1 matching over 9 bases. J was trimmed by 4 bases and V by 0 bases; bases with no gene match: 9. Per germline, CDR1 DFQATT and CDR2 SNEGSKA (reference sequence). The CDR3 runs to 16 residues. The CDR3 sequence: CSARETGDRDLYGYTF. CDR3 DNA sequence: TGCAGTGCTAGAGAGACGGGGGACAGGGACCTCTATGGCTACACCTTC.

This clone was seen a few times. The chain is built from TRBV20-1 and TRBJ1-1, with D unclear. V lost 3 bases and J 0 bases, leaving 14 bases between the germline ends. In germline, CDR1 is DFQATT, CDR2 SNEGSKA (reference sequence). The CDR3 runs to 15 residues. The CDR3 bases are TGCAGTGCTAGGGATGACGGGGATATGAACACTGAAGCTTTCTTT. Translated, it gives CSARDDGDMNTEAFF.